This TCR beta chain stems from a study of response to subunit inactivated influenza vaccine. Study-wide findings and caveats: Each seasonal influenza vaccination recruits few new T cells, the authors suggested.

A remark on this clonotype: Its antigen is still unknown.

One entry per CDR3 protein results from TCRdb running MiXCR on the RT-PCR reads. Of 500,000 to 600,000 distinct CDR3 sequences detected, about an eighth appear once; the ten largest clones hold under 15%. There are 15 residues in the CDR3. Losses at the gene ends were 0 bases for V and 6 bases for J; bases not matched to a gene: 5. Germline V gene sequence: CDR1 SGHRS, CDR2 YFSETQ. The sample here was PBMCs from blood, taken 45 days after vaccination. The sequence came from a man between 50 and 59 years old who received an inactivated influenza vaccine. The chain combines TRBV5-1 with TRBJ2-1; 8 nucleotides align to TRBD2. CDR3: CASSLAGTSSNEQFF. The CDR3 DNA reads as TGCGCCAGCAGCTTGGCCGGGACTAGTTCCAATGAGCAGTTCTTC.